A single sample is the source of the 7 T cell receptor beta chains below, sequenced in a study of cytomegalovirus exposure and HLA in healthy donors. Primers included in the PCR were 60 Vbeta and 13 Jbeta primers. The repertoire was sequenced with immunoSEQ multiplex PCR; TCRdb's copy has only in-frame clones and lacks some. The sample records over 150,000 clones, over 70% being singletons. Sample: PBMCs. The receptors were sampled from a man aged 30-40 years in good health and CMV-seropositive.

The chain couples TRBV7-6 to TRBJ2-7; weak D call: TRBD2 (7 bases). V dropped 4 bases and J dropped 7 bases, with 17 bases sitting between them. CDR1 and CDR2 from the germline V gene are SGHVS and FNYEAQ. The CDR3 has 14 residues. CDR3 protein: CASSSGGGSSEQYF. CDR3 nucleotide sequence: TGTGCCAGCAGCTCTGGGGGGGGCTCCTCTGAGCAGTACTTC.

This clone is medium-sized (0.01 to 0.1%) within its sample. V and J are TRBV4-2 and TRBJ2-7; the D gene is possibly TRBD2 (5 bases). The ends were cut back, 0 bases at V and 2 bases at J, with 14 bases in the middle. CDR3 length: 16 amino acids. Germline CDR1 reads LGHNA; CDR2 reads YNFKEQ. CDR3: CASSQDEGSGPYEQYF. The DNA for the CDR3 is TGTGCCAGCAGCCAAGATGAGGGAAGCGGCCCCTACGAGCAGTACTTC.

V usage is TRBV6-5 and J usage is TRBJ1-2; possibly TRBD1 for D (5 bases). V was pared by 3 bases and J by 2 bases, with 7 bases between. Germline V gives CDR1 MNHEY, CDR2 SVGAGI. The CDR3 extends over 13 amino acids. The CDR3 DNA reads TGTGCCAGCAGTTATACAGGAAACTATGGCTACACCTTC. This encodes CASSYTGNYGYTF.

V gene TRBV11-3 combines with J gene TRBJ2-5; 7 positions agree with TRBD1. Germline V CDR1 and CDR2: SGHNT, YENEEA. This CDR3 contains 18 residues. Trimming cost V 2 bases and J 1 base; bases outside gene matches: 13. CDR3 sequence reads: CASSLRRIGTEFQETQYF. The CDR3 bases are TGTGCCAGCAGCTTAAGGCGCATTGGGACAGAGTTCCAAGAGACCCAGTACTTC.

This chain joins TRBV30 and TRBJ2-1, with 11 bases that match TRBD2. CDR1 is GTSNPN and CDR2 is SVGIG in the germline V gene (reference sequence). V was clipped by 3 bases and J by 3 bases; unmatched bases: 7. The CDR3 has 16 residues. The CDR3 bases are TGTGCCTGGAGCACAACGGGACTAGCGGACTACAATGAGCAGTTCTTC. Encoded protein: CAWSTTGLADYNEQFF.

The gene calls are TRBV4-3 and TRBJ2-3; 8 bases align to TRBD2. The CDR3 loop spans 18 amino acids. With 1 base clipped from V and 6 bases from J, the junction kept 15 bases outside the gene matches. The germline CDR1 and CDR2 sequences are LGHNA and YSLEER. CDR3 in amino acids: CASSQARSSGGNHDTQYF. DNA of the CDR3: TGCGCCAGCAGCCAAGCACGTTCGAGCGGGGGCAACCATGATACGCAGTATTTT.

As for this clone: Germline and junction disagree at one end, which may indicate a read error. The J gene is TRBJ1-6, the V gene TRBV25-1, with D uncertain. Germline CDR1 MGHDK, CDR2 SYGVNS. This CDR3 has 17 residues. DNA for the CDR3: TGTGCTAGCAGTGAATATTATTCCCTAGTGGAAAATTCACCCCTCCACTTT. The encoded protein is CASSEYYSLVENSPLHF.